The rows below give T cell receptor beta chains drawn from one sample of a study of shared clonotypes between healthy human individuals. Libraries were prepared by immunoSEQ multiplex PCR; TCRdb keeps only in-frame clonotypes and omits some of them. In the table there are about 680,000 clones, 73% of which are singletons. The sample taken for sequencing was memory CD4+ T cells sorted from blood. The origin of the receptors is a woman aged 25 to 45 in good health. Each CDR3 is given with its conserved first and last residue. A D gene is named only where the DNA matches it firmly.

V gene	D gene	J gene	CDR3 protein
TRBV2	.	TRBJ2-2	CASSARWNTGELFF
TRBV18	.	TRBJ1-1	CASSPTHGLMNTEAFF
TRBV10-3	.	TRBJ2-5	CAISVGAGVNRETQYF
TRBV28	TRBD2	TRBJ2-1	CASRSGTINEQFF
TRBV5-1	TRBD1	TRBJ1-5	CASSPGTENQPQHF
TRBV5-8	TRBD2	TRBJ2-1	CASSRFAPSGSSYNEQFF
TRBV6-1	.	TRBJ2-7	CASSTLGGLYEQYF
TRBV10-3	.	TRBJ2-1	CAISESAASSYNEQFF
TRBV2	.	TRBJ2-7	CASSEAGGQYEQYF
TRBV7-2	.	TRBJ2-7	CASSPWTASYEQYF
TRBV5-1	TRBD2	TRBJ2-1	CASSSNLAGVGNEQFF
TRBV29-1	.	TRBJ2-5	CSARELEETQYF
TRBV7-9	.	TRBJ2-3	CASTDGADTQYF